Below are 25 T cell receptor beta chains sequenced from a single sample in a study of T cell clones after liver transplantation. Some clones are missing from TCRdb's copy, which holds only in-frame ones; the method was immunoSEQ multiplex PCR. Among 98,000 or so clones listed, about 81% were seen once. The starting material was CD4+ T cells from blood, obtained before liver transplant. Every receptor here comes from a human donor who received a liver transplant.

V and J are TRBV27 and TRBJ2-3; no firm D call. Germline CDR1 reads MNHEY; CDR2 reads SMNVEV (reference sequence). Trimming cost V 2 bases and J 3 bases, with 9 bases left between them. This CDR3 is built from 14 residues. The CDR3 DNA reads as TGTGCCAGCAGTTTAGCGGTACCAACAGATACGCAGTATTTT. Translated: CASSLAVPTDTQYF.

The chain carries TRBV9 and TRBJ1-1; D is ambiguous. Trimming pared 4 bases from V and 2 bases from J, leaving 15 bases between. The CDR3 has 15 residues. From germline, CDR1 is SGDLS and CDR2 YYNGEE. The CDR3 region is CASSSSQSANTEAFF. The CDR3 bases are TGTGCCAGCAGCTCCTCCCAGTCAGCTAACACTGAAGCTTTCTTT. The full variable domain, with the rest looked up from reference TRBV9 and TRBJ1-1, is DSGVTQTPKHLITATGQRVTLRCSPRSGDLSVYWYQQSLDQGLQFLIQYYNGEERAKGNILERFSAQQFPDLHSELNLSSLELGDSALYFCASSSSQSANTEAFFGQGTRLTVV.

This clone appeared once. This sequence joins TRBV7-9 and TRBJ1-2; D not certain. The CDR3 runs 14 residues. V dropped 0 bases and J dropped 0 bases, with 5 bases sitting between them. In germline, CDR1 is SEHNR, CDR2 FQNEAQ (reference sequence). The CDR3: CASSLAAANYGYTF. Here the CDR3 DNA reads TGTGCCAGCAGCTTAGCGGCAGCTAACTATGGCTACACCTTC.

The chain uses TRBV27 and TRBJ1-1, with TRBD1 matching 7 bases. J lost 5 bases, V lost 2 bases, and 17 bases had no gene match. The CDR3 runs to 18 residues. Germline lookup yields CDR1 MNHEY and CDR2 SMNVEV (reference sequence). The CDR3 region is CASSLIGLNTGAETEAFF. In nucleotides, the CDR3 is TGTGCCAGCAGTTTAATAGGGCTTAATACAGGGGCAGAGACTGAAGCTTTCTTT.

To note about this clone: This sample also contains other DNA sequences that code for the same CDR3. The rearrangement uses TRBV29-1 and TRBJ2-6, with no clear D. Germline loops: CDR1 SQVTM, CDR2 ANQGSEA. The CDR3 is 13 residues long. V lost 6 bases and J 0 bases, leaving 6 bases between the germline ends. CDR3: CSVSASGANVLTF. For the CDR3, the DNA is TGCAGCGTCTCAGCCTCTGGGGCCAACGTCCTGACTTTC.

The rearrangement links TRBV5-1 to TRBJ2-5; 9 nucleotides align to TRBD1. V trimming: 0 bases; J trimming: 9 bases; junction bases outside the gene matches: 6. Germline V CDR1 and CDR2: SGHRS, YFSETQ. The CDR3 sequence is 14 residues long. The CDR3 DNA reads as TGCGCCAGCAGCTTGGAGACAGGGGGGAGGGCCCAGTACTTC. It encodes CASSLETGGRAQYF.

This clone showed up just a few times. V gene TRBV7-8 combines with J gene TRBJ1-2, with D possibly TRBD1 on 5 matching bases. Trimming shortened V by 5 bases and J by 2 bases, and 15 bases separated the two germline ends. The CDR3 loop spans 15 amino acids. The germline CDR1 and CDR2 sequences are SGHVS and FQNEAQ. The CDR3 sequence: CASSPSDGGNYGYTF. CDR3 nucleotide sequence: TGTGCCAGCAGCCCATCAGACGGGGGGAACTATGGCTACACCTTC.

This chain uses TRBV14 with TRBJ1-2; weak D call: TRBD1 (5 bases). V lost 7 bases to trimming and J lost 7 bases, with 22 bases between them. The germline gives CDR1 SGHDN, CDR2 FVKESK. There are 15 residues in the CDR3. CDR3 sequence reads: CASTFFAGSLRGYTF. CDR3 in DNA: TGTGCCAGCACCTTTTTCGCAGGGAGTCTGCGTGGCTACACCTTC.

This sequence joins TRBV5-6 and TRBJ1-2; unclear D gene. Trimming removed 6 bases from V and 6 bases from J, with 15 bases in between. Germline-derived CDR1 and CDR2 are SGHDT and YYEEEE. The CDR3 totals 13 residues. The CDR3 DNA reads as TGTGCCAGCATCAGAGAGAGGAAGGATGGCTACACCTTC. This sequence encodes CASIRERKDGYTF. The whole variable domain, remainder taken from reference TRBV5-6 and TRBJ1-2, is DAGVTQSPTHLIKTRGQQVTLRCSPKSGHDTVSWYQQALGQGPQFIFQYYEEEERQRGNFPDRFSGHQFPNYSSELNVNALLLGDSALYLCASIRERKDGYTFGSGTRLTVV.

The chain couples TRBV6-1 to TRBJ2-5, with 9 bases aligning to TRBD1. Germline CDR1 MNHNS, CDR2 SASEGT. Trimming removed 7 bases from V and 3 bases from J; junction bases left unmatched: 9. The CDR3 is made up of 15 amino acids. DNA of the CDR3: TGTGCCAGCACCCTACCTGGGACAGGGAAAGAGACCCAGTACTTC. This gives the protein CASTLPGTGKETQYF.

The rearrangement links TRBV6-6 to TRBJ2-7, with TRBD1 matching over 8 bases. The CDR3 length is 14 residues. Germline CDR1 is MNHNY and CDR2 is SVGAGI (reference sequence). The V segment lost 6 bases and the J segment 3 bases; nucleotides outside the gene matches: 7. CDR3 protein: CASSYRTGIYEQYF. The CDR3 DNA reads TGTGCCAGCAGCTATAGGACAGGGATCTACGAGCAGTACTTC.

A single count supports this clone. The gene calls are TRBV6-5 and TRBJ2-1; 11 bases are shared with TRBD2. Germline V gives CDR1 MNHEY, CDR2 SVGAGI. The V gene end was trimmed by 4 bases and the J gene end by 4 bases; junction bases not matched to a gene: 3. The CDR3 spans 15 residues. CDR3 in DNA: TGTGCCAGCAGTTTAACTAGCGGGAGATACAATGAGCAGTTCTTC. As protein: CASSLTSGRYNEQFF.

V usage is TRBV13 and J usage is TRBJ1-3; maybe TRBD1 (5 bases). CDR3 length equals 17 residues. V was shortened by 3 bases and J by 1 base, with 16 bases between the two germline ends. Germline V gene lookup returns CDR1 PRHDT and CDR2 FYEKMQ (reference sequence). The DNA of the CDR3 is TGTGCCAGCAGCTTTCTCGGATCAGGGTCATCTGGAAACACCATATATTTT. Translated: CASSFLGSGSSGNTIYF.

The V call is TRBV28, the J call TRBJ1-5; D uncertain. The CDR3 runs to 16 residues. Germline V gene lookup returns CDR1 MDHEN and CDR2 SYDVKM. V was pared by 5 bases and J by 2 bases, with 16 bases between. CDR3 region: CASSPRGQSRNQPQHF. Written as DNA, the CDR3 is TGTGCCAGCAGTCCCCGCGGCCAGTCCCGCAATCAGCCCCAGCATTTT.

This chain uses TRBV5-1 with TRBJ2-1; TRBD2 might be the D (5 bases). V was trimmed by 1 base and J by 7 bases, leaving 12 bases between them. The V gene's germline CDR1 is SGHRS and CDR2 YFSETQ. This CDR3 has 14 residues. CDR3 amino acids: CASSLPGNVNEQFF. CDR3 bases: TGCGCCAGCAGCTTGCCGGGGAATGTAAATGAGCAGTTCTTC. Filled out from reference TRBV5-1 and TRBJ2-1, the complete variable domain reads KAGVTQTPRYLIKTRGQQVTLSCSPISGHRSVSWYQQTPGQGLQFLFEYFSETQRNKGNFPGRFSGRQFSNSRSEMNVSTLELGDSALYLCASSLPGNVNEQFFGPGTRLTVL.

V and J are TRBV7-2 and TRBJ2-7; D gene ambiguous. The CDR3 covers 12 residues. The germline V gene has CDR1 SGHTA and CDR2 FQGNSA. Trimming pared 5 bases from V and 4 bases from J, leaving 9 bases between. The CDR3 here is CASSPYSYEQYF. The CDR3 region has the DNA TGTGCCAGCAGCCCCTACTCTTACGAGCAGTACTTC.

The genes are TRBV10-2 and TRBJ1-2; D gene uncertain. Germline values: CDR1 WSHSY, CDR2 SAAADI. CDR3 length: 17 amino acids. Between the trimmed V and J ends, which lost 3 bases and 7 bases, there was a span of 24 bases. Here the CDR3 reads CASSESGGPLARSGYTF. DNA of the CDR3: TGCGCCAGCAGTGAAAGTGGTGGTCCCCTGGCTAGGAGTGGCTACACCTTC.

The chain recombines TRBV11-3 with TRBJ2-3, with TRBD2 identical over 8 bases. Germline CDR1 reads SGHNT; CDR2 reads YENEEA. With 5 bases clipped from V and 5 bases from J, the junction kept 9 bases outside the gene matches. This CDR3 comprises 15 residues. CDR3 protein: CASSPGAGGGDTQYF. The CDR3 nucleotides read TGTGCCAGCAGCCCCGGGGCGGGAGGAGGAGATACGCAGTATTTT.

The chain employs TRBV2 and TRBJ2-1; a possible D gene is TRBD1 (7 bases). V lost 6 bases to trimming and J lost 9 bases, with 18 bases between them. The CDR3 extends over 14 amino acids. The germline V gene encodes CDR1 SNHLY and CDR2 FYNNEI. The CDR3 sequence is CASSWGLPGGEQFF. DNA of the CDR3: TGTGCCAGCAGCTGGGGACTCCCAGGGGGTGAGCAGTTCTTC.

This rearrangement joins TRBV19 to TRBJ2-3, with 9 bases identical to TRBD2. The CDR3 totals 15 residues. Germline values: CDR1 LNHDA, CDR2 SQIVND (reference sequence). V lost 3 bases and J lost 2; bases outside the gene matches: 3. The CDR3 region is CASSMTSGPTDTQYF. CDR3 nucleotides: TGTGCCAGTAGTATGACTAGCGGTCCCACAGATACGCAGTATTTT.

The CDR3 region is CASRDPPGPEAFF. CDR3 nucleotides: TGTGCCAGCAGAGACCCTCCGGGCCCTGAAGCTTTCTTT. The chain employs TRBV27 and TRBJ1-1, with D uncertain. Trimming removed 6 bases at V and 6 bases at J, with 14 bases between. CDR3 size: 13 residues. Germline V gives CDR1 MNHEY, CDR2 SMNVEV (reference sequence).

The table lists this clone with a count of one. The chain has TRBV19 and TRBJ1-4, with D possibly TRBD1 on 6 matching bases. The length of the CDR3 is 16 residues. Trimming stripped 5 bases from V and 4 bases from J, with 17 bases between. Germline-derived CDR1 and CDR2 are LNHDA and SQIVND (reference sequence). For the CDR3, the DNA is TGTGCCAGTAGTCCGATTAGACAGGCGATTAATGAAAAACTGTTTTTT. Residues: CASSPIRQAINEKLFF.

This chain joins TRBV27 and TRBJ2-6, with unresolved D. Germline V gives CDR1 MNHEY, CDR2 SMNVEV (reference sequence). The CDR3 is made up of 14 amino acids. V was shortened by 2 bases and J by 5 bases, with 7 bases between the two germline ends. The CDR3 coding sequence is TGTGCCAGCAGTTTAGTCGACAGGGCCAACGTCCTGACTTTC. Protein: CASSLVDRANVLTF.

V is TRBV11-3 and J is TRBJ2-6; 9 nucleotides line up with TRBD1. Germline assignment: CDR1 SGHNT and CDR2 YENEEA. This CDR3 is built from 18 residues. With 5 bases clipped from V and 2 bases from J, the junction kept 10 bases outside the gene matches. The CDR3 here is CASSPGQGKSTGANVLTF. CDR3 nucleotides: TGTGCCAGCAGCCCCGGACAGGGGAAATCTACTGGGGCCAACGTCCTGACTTTC.

The rearrangement uses TRBV6-1 and TRBJ1-5; no firm D call. Trimming removed 6 bases at V and 2 bases at J, with 8 bases between. The V gene's germline CDR1 is MNHNS and CDR2 SASEGT. The CDR3 extends over 13 amino acids. CDR3 residues: CASRVSGNQPQHF. The CDR3 DNA reads TGTGCCAGCAGGGTGTCTGGCAATCAGCCCCAGCATTTT.